These T cell receptor beta chains were read from a single sample in a study of OX40 agonist ivuxolimab in advanced cancers. Repertoires were generated with immunoSEQ multiplex PCR, while TCRdb's copy carries only in-frame clones and drops some. The sample yields tens of thousands of clones, 85% seen once. The material was CD4+ or CD8+ T cells sorted from blood, obtained in a trial of the OX40 agonist ivuxolimab. Receptor source: an adult with an advanced solid tumor such as melanoma, head and neck, liver or kidney cancer. Both conserved end residues are part of each CDR3. The D gene is left open where the match is weak. Clone sizes are given selectively: once, few, many, or a class where the clone is expanded.

D gene: TRBD2; V gene: TRBV10-1; J gene: TRBJ2-1; CDR3 length: 15; clone size: -; CDR3 protein: CASSGGGSSYNEQFF; CDR3 DNA: TGCGCCAGCAGTGGAGGCGGGAGCTCCTACAATGAGCAGTTCTTC
D gene: -; V gene: TRBV27; J gene: TRBJ2-1; CDR3 length: 15; clone size: -; CDR3 protein: CASSRERRGDNEQFF; CDR3 DNA: TGTGCCAGCAGCCGAGAGAGGCGTGGTGACAATGAGCAGTTCTTC
D gene: -; V gene: TRBV6-6; J gene: TRBJ1-2; CDR3 length: 13; clone size: -; CDR3 protein: CASSYSGSYGYTF; CDR3 DNA: TGTGCCAGCAGTTACTCTGGCAGTTATGGCTACACCTTC
D gene: TRBD1; V gene: TRBV10-3; J gene: TRBJ2-7; CDR3 length: 14; clone size: few; CDR3 protein: CATSGTGLGSEQYF; CDR3 DNA: TGTGCCACCAGCGGGACAGGGTTAGGGTCCGAGCAGTACTTC
D gene: -; V gene: TRBV5-1; J gene: TRBJ2-1; CDR3 length: 13; clone size: -; CDR3 protein: CASRRTLGSEQVF; CDR3 DNA: TGCGCCAGCAGGAGAACCCTCGGCTCGGAGCAGGTCTTC
D gene: -; V gene: TRBV18; J gene: TRBJ2-7; CDR3 length: 15; clone size: -; CDR3 protein: CASSRLAEASYEQYF; CDR3 DNA: TGTGCCAGCTCACGTCTCGCGGAAGCGTCCTACGAGCAGTACTTC
D gene: -; V gene: TRBV7-2; J gene: TRBJ2-7; CDR3 length: 15; clone size: -; CDR3 protein: CASSLGRESVHEQYF; CDR3 DNA: TGTGCCAGCAGCTTAGGCAGGGAATCGGTCCACGAGCAGTACTTC
D gene: -; V gene: TRBV7-2; J gene: TRBJ2-1; CDR3 length: 15; clone size: -; CDR3 protein: CASSLLTGSYNEQFF; CDR3 DNA: TGTGCCAGCAGCTTACTTACGGGATCTTACAATGAGCAGTTCTTC
D gene: -; V gene: TRBV10-3; J gene: TRBJ1-5; CDR3 length: 13; clone size: few; CDR3 protein: CAIKGQSNQPQHF; CDR3 DNA: TGTGCCATCAAAGGTCAGAGCAATCAGCCCCAGCATTTT
D gene: TRBD2; V gene: TRBV25-1; J gene: TRBJ2-3; CDR3 length: 18; clone size: -; CDR3 protein: CASSSPGSGGFRSDTQYF; CDR3 DNA: TGTGCCAGCAGTTCCCCCGGTAGCGGGGGGTTCCGGTCGGATACGCAGTATTTT
D gene: -; V gene: TRBV6-5; J gene: TRBJ1-5; CDR3 length: 13; clone size: -; CDR3 protein: CASGRGIDQPQHF; CDR3 DNA: TGTGCCAGCGGCAGGGGAATTGATCAGCCCCAGCATTTT
D gene: -; V gene: TRBV28; J gene: TRBJ1-2; CDR3 length: 12; clone size: -; CDR3 protein: CASALWGGGYTF; CDR3 DNA: TGTGCCAGTGCCCTTTGGGGGGGCGGCTACACCTTC
D gene: -; V gene: TRBV6-6; J gene: TRBJ1-4; CDR3 length: 13; clone size: -; CDR3 protein: CASRVGAGEKLFF; CDR3 DNA: TGTGCCAGCAGAGTGGGGGCTGGTGAAAAACTGTTTTTT
D gene: -; V gene: TRBV7-9; J gene: TRBJ1-5; CDR3 length: 13; clone size: -; CDR3 protein: CASSLTGGQPQHF; CDR3 DNA: TGTGCCAGCAGCTTAACGGGGGGTCAGCCCCAGCATTTT
D gene: -; V gene: TRBV4-2; J gene: TRBJ1-4; CDR3 length: 15; clone size: -; CDR3 protein: CASSQEATGGGKLFF; CDR3 DNA: TGTGCCAGCAGCCAAGAGGCGACAGGCGGGGGAAAACTGTTTTTT